Following are 7 T cell receptor beta chains from one sample sequenced in a study of early T cells in non-severe SARS-CoV-2 infection. TCRdb used MiXCR to reprocess the 5' RACE reads, holding one entry per CDR3 protein. The table includes about 61,000 distinct CDR3 sequences, 8.5% to 9.5% detected once. Sequenced: whole blood. These receptors all stem from an adult who was a healthcare worker with PCR-confirmed SARS-CoV-2 infection or an uninfected control (not recorded which).

Many counts were recorded for this clonotype. This chain joins TRBV10-2 and TRBJ2-7; no clear D. Trimming removed 6 bases at V and 4 bases at J, with 13 bases between. This CDR3 spans 13 amino acids. CDR1 and CDR2 (germline): WSHSY, SAAADI. The CDR3 spells CASSSSMGYEQYV. DNA for the CDR3: TGCGCCAGCAGCTCCTCAATGGGGTACGAGCAGTACGTC.

The sample holds a few counts of this clonotype. This sequence joins TRBV5-4 and TRBJ2-2, with 9 bases matching TRBD1. The CDR3 has 16 amino acids. J gave up 0 bases and V 0 bases, and 0 bases lay outside the gene matches. The germline CDR1 and CDR2 sequences are SGHNT and YYREEE (reference sequence). The chain's CDR3 is CASSLGDRANTGELFF. The DNA for the CDR3 is TGTGCCAGCAGCTTGGGGGACAGGGCGAACACCGGGGAGCTGTTTTTT.

This clonotype was found a few times. The chain couples TRBV24-1 to TRBJ2-3, with 9 bases fitting TRBD1. V lost 9 bases, J lost 1 base, and 7 bases stayed unmatched. This CDR3 is 15 amino acids long. Germline V gives CDR1 KGHDR, CDR2 SFDVKD. The CDR3 coding sequence is TGTGCCACCGCCCAACAGGGGGCAGGCACAGATACGCAGTATTTT. This translates into CATAQQGAGTDTQYF.

This chain uses TRBV20-1 with TRBJ1-2; D uncertain. Germline V gene sequence: CDR1 DFQATT, CDR2 SNEGSKA (reference sequence). CDR3 size: 13 residues. V lost 0 bases to trimming and J lost 4 bases, with 9 bases between them. The CDR3 DNA follows: TGCAGTGCTAGAGATGTGGGCCTCTATGGCTACACCTTC. It yields the protein CSARDVGLYGYTF.

The gene calls are TRBV6-4 and TRBJ2-5, with D perhaps being TRBD1 or TRBD2 (6 bases each). V lost 7 bases and J lost 5, with 17 bases in between. CDR3 length: 14 amino acids. Germline CDR1 MRHNA, CDR2 SNTAGT. This chain's CDR3 is CASIGGSFRETQYF. The CDR3 bases are TGTGCCAGCATAGGGGGGTCGTTTCGCGAGACCCAGTACTTC.

This clonotype was recorded a few times. The rearrangement joins TRBV20-1 to TRBJ1-2; perhaps TRBD1 as D (5 bases). The V gene's germline CDR1 is DFQATT and CDR2 SNEGSKA (reference sequence). Trimming removed 6 bases at V and 2 bases at J, with 16 bases between. This CDR3 comprises 14 residues. The CDR3 loop is CSAPRGGGNYGYTF. CDR3 DNA sequence: TGCAGTGCCCCGCGGGGCGGGGGGAACTATGGCTACACCTTC.

This clonotype has more than one count but fewer than ten. The V and J genes are TRBV5-1 and TRBJ1-3, with a tentative D call TRBD1 (5 bases). Trimming left V 1 base short and J 2 bases short, with 10 bases between. This CDR3 is built from 15 residues. Germline V CDR1 and CDR2: SGHRS, YFSETQ. CDR3 DNA sequence: TGCGCCAGCAGCTTGACGGGGCAGGCTGGAAACACCATATATTTT. This encodes CASSLTGQAGNTIYF.